The next 24 T cell receptor beta chains were all read from a single sample in a study of shared clonotypes between healthy human individuals. Sequenced by immunoSEQ multiplex PCR; TCRdb stores in-frame clones only, minus some. This table has some 2.4 million clones, 90% to 95% appearing once. Sequencing input: naive CD4+ T cells from PBMCs. As to subset: CD45RA+ positively selected. These receptors were collected from a man in his late teens or twenties in good health. Some clones in this sample may be carry-over from other donors' samples.

V usage is TRBV14 and J usage is TRBJ2-7, with 8 bases matching TRBD2. This CDR3 is 13 amino acids long. V gave up 3 bases and J gave up 13 bases; unmatched junction bases: 11. Germline loops: CDR1 SGHDN, CDR2 FVKESK. CDR3 loop: CASSQGLTSGVYF. The CDR3 DNA reads TGTGCCAGCAGCCAGGGGTTAACTAGCGGAGTTTACTTC.

The chain recombines TRBV7-9 with TRBJ2-2; 12 bases agree with TRBD2. The CDR3 consists of 15 residues. V trimming: 4 bases; J trimming: 5 bases; junction bases outside the gene matches: 2. Per germline, CDR1 SEHNR and CDR2 FQNEAQ (reference sequence). CDR3: CASSWLAGGTGELFF. DNA of the CDR3: TGTGCCAGCAGCTGGCTAGCGGGAGGGACCGGGGAGCTGTTTTTT.

The rearrangement uses TRBV29-1 and TRBJ1-2; D might be TRBD1 (5 bases). CDR3 size: 15 residues. Trimming cost V 0 bases and J 3 bases, with 14 bases left between them. Germline values: CDR1 SQVTM, CDR2 ANQGSEA. The CDR3 sequence is CSVEDPRGGYYGYTF. The CDR3 region has the DNA TGCAGCGTTGAAGATCCAAGGGGAGGGTACTATGGCTACACCTTC.

The gene calls are TRBV9 and TRBJ2-3, with 9 bases that match TRBD2. Germline-derived CDR1 and CDR2 are SGDLS and YYNGEE. The CDR3 length is 14 residues. The junction had 2 bases not matched to a gene; V was cut back by 2 bases and J by 4 bases. The CDR3, as DNA: TGTGCCAGCAGCGTGACTAGCGGCCCAGATACGCAGTATTTT. Amino acid sequence: CASSVTSGPDTQYF.

The chain links TRBV6-1 to TRBJ2-7, with a tentative D call TRBD1 (6 bases). Germline-derived CDR1 and CDR2 are MNHNS and SASEGT. There are 14 residues in the CDR3. Trimming cost V 8 bases and J 1 base, with 15 bases left between them. The chain's CDR3 is CASGKRTVSYEQYF. The CDR3 DNA reads TGTGCCAGCGGAAAGAGGACAGTTTCCTACGAGCAGTACTTC.

This chain connects TRBV10-1 to TRBJ2-3; 7 bases agree with TRBD2. The CDR3 runs 14 residues. With V trimmed by 7 bases and J by 8 bases, 12 bases remained unmatched. Germline lookup yields CDR1 WNHNN and CDR2 SYGVQD (reference sequence). CDR3 loop: CASKAHLADGTQYF. The CDR3 region has the DNA TGCGCCAGCAAGGCGCATCTAGCGGATGGTACGCAGTATTTT.

V usage is TRBV5-1 and J usage is TRBJ2-3; TRBD2 matches at 11 bases. CDR3 size: 16 residues. V shed 5 bases and J 4 bases; nucleotides not matched to a gene: 9. The V gene's germline CDR1 is SGHRS and CDR2 YFSETQ. CDR3 sequence (DNA): TGCGCCAGCAGGGGACTAGCGGAGGGGGGGCCAGATACGCAGTATTTT. Translation: CASRGLAEGGPDTQYF.

The rearrangement joins TRBV7-8 to TRBJ2-1, with a weak D call TRBD2 (6 bases). The CDR3 has 17 residues. The germline gives CDR1 SGHVS, CDR2 FQNEAQ. V gave up 1 base and J gave up 6 bases, with 19 bases separating them. CDR3 residues: CASSLEVLSGGINEQFF. The CDR3 bases are TGTGCCAGCAGCTTAGAGGTGTTGTCAGGCGGGATCAATGAGCAGTTCTTC.

The J gene is TRBJ2-3, the V gene TRBV9; D is unresolved. CDR1 SGDLS and CDR2 YYNGEE come from the germline V gene. The length of the CDR3 is 14 residues. The germline V and J ends were trimmed by 1 base and 2 bases, with 8 bases remaining between them. The DNA of the CDR3 is TGTGCCAGCAGCGTAACGTCAGTCACAGATACGCAGTATTTT. It is translated as CASSVTSVTDTQYF.

The genes are TRBV28 and TRBJ1-1; D is uncertain. Germline loops: CDR1 MDHEN, CDR2 SYDVKM. The V end lost 1 base, the J end lost 0 bases, and 6 bases lay between the germline ends. The CDR3 has 14 amino acids. CDR3: CASSLSDMNTEAFF. The CDR3 DNA follows: TGTGCCAGCAGTTTATCAGACATGAACACTGAAGCTTTCTTT.

V gene TRBV4-3 combines with J gene TRBJ1-2; D perhaps matches TRBD1 (6 bases). CDR1 is LGHNA and CDR2 is YSLEER in the germline V gene. V was clipped by 0 bases and J by 3 bases, with 17 bases between them. CDR3 size: 17 residues. CDR3 loop: CASSQDLVGGRDYGYTF. The CDR3 DNA sequence: TGCGCCAGCAGCCAAGATCTTGTGGGGGGGCGCGACTATGGCTACACCTTC.

This clone was observed a few times. V gene TRBV15 combines with J gene TRBJ1-5, with D possibly matching TRBD1 (5 bases). The CDR3 consists of 15 residues. Trimming took 3 bases from V and 5 from J, leaving 14 bases between them. Germline V gene sequence: CDR1 LNHNV, CDR2 YYDKDF (reference sequence). Here the CDR3 reads CATSRGVLWDQPQHF. CDR3 sequence (DNA): TGTGCCACCAGCAGGGGGGTTTTGTGGGATCAGCCCCAGCATTTT.

The chain combines TRBV5-1 with TRBJ1-2; D call uncertain. This CDR3 comprises 15 residues. Germline V gene sequence: CDR1 SGHRS, CDR2 YFSETQ. The V end was cut by 4 bases, the J end by 8 bases, with 21 bases between. CDR3 region: CASSALTEAPRGYTF. The CDR3 bases are TGCGCCAGCAGCGCCCTTACGGAGGCCCCTAGGGGCTACACCTTC.

The chain links TRBV14 to TRBJ2-5; D not certain. Per germline, CDR1 SGHDN and CDR2 FVKESK. Trimming cost V 3 bases and J 1 base, with 24 bases left between them. The CDR3 contains 19 residues. CDR3 protein: CASSQTEGSAQFLQETQYF. In nucleotides, the CDR3 is TGTGCCAGCAGCCAGACGGAAGGTTCTGCTCAGTTCCTCCAAGAGACCCAGTACTTC.

The V and J genes are TRBV19 and TRBJ2-1; 9 bases match TRBD1. From germline, CDR1 is LNHDA and CDR2 SQIVND (reference sequence). CDR3 length equals 15 residues. The J segment lost 5 bases and the V segment lost 6 bases, leaving 8 bases of the junction unmatched. Here the CDR3 reads CASSDTGGWNNEQFF. In DNA, the CDR3 is TGTGCCAGTAGCGATACAGGGGGCTGGAACAATGAGCAGTTCTTC.

The chain employs TRBV18 and TRBJ2-7; D ambiguous. Trimming removed 6 bases from V and 2 bases from J, with 14 bases in between. The CDR3 runs to 14 residues. The germline V gene encodes CDR1 KGHSH and CDR2 LQKENI. CDR3 protein: CASSLRALTYEQYF. The CDR3 nucleotides are TGTGCCAGCTCCCTTAGAGCCTTAACCTACGAGCAGTACTTC.

V and J are TRBV18 and TRBJ2-7; either TRBD1 or TRBD2 may fit D (5 bases each). From germline, CDR1 is KGHSH and CDR2 LQKENI. Trimming took off 4 bases at V and 1 base at J, with 20 bases between the two ends. This CDR3 has 17 residues. The CDR3: CASSQTPGTASSYEQYF. As DNA, the CDR3 is TGTGCCAGCTCACAAACCCCCGGGACGGCTTCTTCCTACGAGCAGTACTTC. Based on the CDR3 plus reference TRBV18 and TRBJ2-7, the full variable domain is NAGVMQNPRHLVRRRGQEARLRCSPMKGHSHVYWYRQLPEEGLKFMVYLQKENIIDESGMPKERFSAEFPKEGPSILRIQQVVRGDSAAYFCASSQTPGTASSYEQYFGPGTRLTVT.

The chain employs TRBV5-4 and TRBJ2-2; maybe TRBD2 (6 bases). This CDR3 comprises 18 residues. Trimming stripped 0 bases from V and 6 bases from J, with 21 bases between. Germline CDR1 SGHNT, CDR2 YYREEE (reference sequence). The CDR3, as DNA: TGTGCCAGCAGCTTGGGATGGGGATGGAGGGTCCCGGCCGGGGAGCTGTTTTTT. It specifies CASSLGWGWRVPAGELFF.

With respect to this clone: The sample contains more than one DNA sequence encoding this CDR3. The gene calls are TRBV5-1 and TRBJ2-3; D unclear. Germline CDR1 is SGHRS and CDR2 is YFSETQ. The CDR3 is 13 residues long. Between the trimmed V and J ends, which lost 0 bases and 5 bases, there was a span of 7 bases. The CDR3 is CASSLVPEDTQYF. The CDR3 DNA reads TGCGCCAGCAGCTTGGTGCCCGAAGATACGCAGTATTTT.

The V gene is TRBV7-9, the J gene TRBJ2-7, with 8 bases matching TRBD2. CDR1 is SEHNR and CDR2 is FQNEAQ in the germline V gene (reference sequence). The CDR3 loop spans 18 amino acids. J lost 5 bases, V lost 1 base, and 16 bases had no gene match. The CDR3 sequence is CASSLGLGRSGKTDEQYF. As DNA, the CDR3 is TGTGCCAGCAGCTTAGGATTGGGGCGTAGCGGGAAAACGGACGAGCAGTACTTC.

The rearrangement joins TRBV18 to TRBJ1-2, with a weak D call TRBD1 (6 bases). V shed 0 bases and J shed 4 bases, with 12 bases lying between them. The CDR3 length is 15 residues. The germline CDR1 and CDR2 sequences are KGHSH and LQKENI. The CDR3 coding sequence is TGTGCCAGCTCACCACCACAGGGTTCGAGCTATGGCTACACCTTC. Protein product: CASSPPQGSSYGYTF.

This chain connects TRBV30 to TRBJ2-1; TRBD2 aligns across 7 bases. V was pared by 4 bases and J by 10 bases, with 13 bases of the junction left unmatched. The CDR3 sequence is 14 residues long. Germline values: CDR1 GTSNPN, CDR2 SVGIG (reference sequence). CDR3 protein: CAWNQAGPQAEQFF. The CDR3 DNA reads as TGTGCCTGGAACCAAGCGGGACCCCAAGCGGAGCAGTTCTTC.

Details on this clone: One end of the junction is discordant with germline, which a read error may explain. The chain uses TRBV6-1 and TRBJ2-3; D is unclear. Per the germline V gene, CDR1 is MNHNS and CDR2 is SASEGT. The CDR3 is made up of 14 amino acids. The CDR3 sequence is CTSSQEPNTDTQYF. CDR3 bases: TGTACCAGTTCGCAGGAACCAAACACAGATACGCAGTATTTT.

The genes are TRBV9 and TRBJ2-2; D is uncertain. Trimming took off 3 bases at V and 1 base at J, with 7 bases between the two ends. Per germline, CDR1 SGDLS and CDR2 YYNGEE. The CDR3 loop spans 14 amino acids. CDR3 in DNA: TGTGCCAGCAGCGCGGGCCGGAACACCGGGGAGCTGTTTTTT. Encoded protein: CASSAGRNTGELFF.